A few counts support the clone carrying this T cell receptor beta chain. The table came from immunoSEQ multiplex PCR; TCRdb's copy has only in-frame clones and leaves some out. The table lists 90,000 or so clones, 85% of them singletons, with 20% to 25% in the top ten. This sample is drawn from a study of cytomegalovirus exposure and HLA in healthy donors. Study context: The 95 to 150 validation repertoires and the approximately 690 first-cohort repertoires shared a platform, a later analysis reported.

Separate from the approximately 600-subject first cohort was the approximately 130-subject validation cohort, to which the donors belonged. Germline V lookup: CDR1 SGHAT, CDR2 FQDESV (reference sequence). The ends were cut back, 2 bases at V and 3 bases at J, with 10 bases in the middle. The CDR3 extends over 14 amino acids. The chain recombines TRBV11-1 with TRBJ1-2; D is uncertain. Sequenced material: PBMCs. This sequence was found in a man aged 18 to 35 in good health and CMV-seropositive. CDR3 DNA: TGTGCCAGCAGCTTAAGTGCTGAGCACTATGGCTACACCTTC. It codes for CASSLSAEHYGYTF.